Following are 10 T cell receptor beta chains from one sample sequenced in a study of shared clonotypes between healthy human individuals. Using immunoSEQ multiplex PCR, the repertoire was profiled, and TCRdb retains in-frame clones only, with some absent. The data hold around 1.9 million clones, with about 93% observed a single time. Positive CCR7 selection of CD45RO-negative cells yielded the naive CD8 cells, and terminally differentiated effector memory CD45RA+ cells were excluded. Sequencing used naive CD8+ T cells from PBMCs. Receptors originate from a man aged 18 to 30 in good health. Some clones in this sample may be carry-over from other donors' samples.

The rearrangement uses TRBV5-1 and TRBJ1-1; TRBD1 might be the D (6 bases). This CDR3 has 12 amino acids. The germline CDR1 and CDR2 sequences are SGHRS and YFSETQ. Trimming removed 5 bases from V and 3 bases from J, with 8 bases in between. The CDR3 spells CASRTGHTEAFF. CDR3 coding DNA: TGCGCCAGCAGGACAGGACACACTGAAGCTTTCTTT. The whole variable domain, filled in from reference TRBV5-1 and TRBJ1-1, reads KAGVTQTPRYLIKTRGQQVTLSCSPISGHRSVSWYQQTPGQGLQFLFEYFSETQRNKGNFPGRFSGRQFSNSRSEMNVSTLELGDSALYLCASRTGHTEAFFGQGTRLTVV.

This chain uses TRBV28 with TRBJ2-2, with D uncertain. Trimming removed 5 bases at V and 0 bases at J, with 7 bases between. The CDR3 has 14 amino acids. The germline V gene has CDR1 MDHEN and CDR2 SYDVKM. CDR3 nucleotides: TGTGCCAGCAGTATGCAAACGAACACCGGGGAGCTGTTTTTT. It translates to CASSMQTNTGELFF.

V gene TRBV29-1 combines with J gene TRBJ1-2; 8 bases line up with TRBD1. V lost 0 bases and J lost 5; bases outside the gene matches: 11. The CDR3 spans 16 residues. Germline V gives CDR1 SQVTM, CDR2 ANQGSEA. CDR3: CSVEDWGTGVGYGYTF. The CDR3 region has the DNA TGCAGCGTTGAAGATTGGGGGACAGGAGTGGGATATGGCTACACCTTC. Supplemented by reference TRBV29-1 and TRBJ1-2, the full variable domain reads SAVISQKPSRDICQRGTSLTIQCQVDSQVTMMFWYRQQPGQSLTLIATANQGSEATYESGFVIDKFPISRPNLTFSTLTVSNMSPEDSSIYLCSVEDWGTGVGYGYTFGSGTRLTVV.

The chain carries TRBV7-2 and TRBJ1-4, with TRBD1 as a possible D gene (5 bases). Deletions cut 4 bases from V and 7 bases from J, with 16 bases between. The CDR3 has 15 amino acids. The germline V gene has CDR1 SGHTA and CDR2 FQGNSA. This CDR3 reads CASSSTGNEREKLFF. CDR3 nucleotide sequence: TGTGCCAGCAGCTCAACAGGAAACGAACGTGAAAAACTGTTTTTT. Using reference TRBV7-2 and TRBJ1-4 for the parts outside the CDR3, the full variable domain is GAGVSQSPSNKVTEKGKDVELRCDPISGHTALYWYRQSLGQGLEFLIYFQGNSAPDKSGLPSDRFSAERTGGSVSTLTIQRTQQEDSAVYLCASSSTGNEREKLFFGSGTQLSVL.

CDR3 bases: TGTGCCAGCAGCGTAGAGAGTTCGGTGGGACTCCACACCGGGGAGCTGTTTTTT. This gives the protein CASSVESSVGLHTGELFF. The chain combines TRBV9 with TRBJ2-2, with D perhaps matching TRBD2 (6 bases). CDR1 SGDLS and CDR2 YYNGEE come from the germline V gene. Trimming shortened V by 0 bases and J by 3 bases, and 18 bases separated the two germline ends. The CDR3 has 18 amino acids. Variable domain in full (rest from reference TRBV9 and TRBJ2-2): DSGVTQTPKHLITATGQRVTLRCSPRSGDLSVYWYQQSLDQGLQFLIQYYNGEERAKGNILERFSAQQFPDLHSELNLSSLELGDSALYFCASSVESSVGLHTGELFFGEGSRLTVL.

The V gene is TRBV6-5, the J gene TRBJ1-4, with D possibly being TRBD1 (5 bases). Trimming shortened V by 5 bases and J by 8 bases, and 15 bases separated the two germline ends. Germline-derived CDR1 and CDR2 are MNHEY and SVGAGI. CDR3 length: 14 amino acids. Written as DNA, the CDR3 is TGTGCCAGCAGTCCAGGGAGAATAATCGAAAAACTGTTTTTT. This translates into CASSPGRIIEKLFF.

The V gene is TRBV7-2, the J gene TRBJ1-2, with TRBD1 identical over 7 bases. Germline CDR1 is SGHTA and CDR2 is FQGNSA. J lost 3 bases, V lost 4 bases, and 8 bases had no gene match. The CDR3 contains 15 residues. Here the CDR3 DNA reads TGTGCCAGCAGCTCCCGGGACAGACCTGACTATGGCTACACCTTC. Translation: CASSSRDRPDYGYTF.

This rearrangement joins TRBV21-1 to TRBJ1-2. TRBV21-1 is a recognized pseudogene. The CDR3 loop spans 14 amino acids. CDR3 protein: CASSRGRANYGYTF. DNA of the CDR3: TGTGCCAGCAGCAGGGGACGGGCGAACTATGGCTACACCTTC.

The V call is TRBV10-3, the J call TRBJ2-2, with 10 bases that match TRBD2. Germline assignment: CDR1 ENHRY and CDR2 SYGVKD. The CDR3 extends over 18 amino acids. Unmatched junction bases numbered 5, after V lost 0 bases and J lost 1 base. The CDR3 reads CAISESGTSDLNTGELFF. The CDR3 DNA follows: TGTGCCATCAGTGAGTCTGGGACTAGCGACTTGAACACCGGGGAGCTGTTTTTT.

The chain has TRBV7-9 and TRBJ2-2; 8 bases agree with TRBD2. Germline V gene data show CDR1 as SEHNR and CDR2 as FQNEAQ (reference sequence). Germline trimming cut 5 bases from V and 6 bases from J; bases unmatched to any gene: 17. The CDR3 has 18 amino acids. CDR3 nucleotides: TGTGCCAGCAGCCCAAGCTCCGGGACTAGTGGTATTCCCGGGGAGCTGTTTTTT. It specifies CASSPSSGTSGIPGELFF.